This T cell receptor (beta chain) was obtained from a study of cytomegalovirus exposure and HLA in healthy donors. About the study: Clustering assigned roughly 81% of the approximately 370 genotyped donors to the Caucasian-associated ancestry cluster. Whole-study results and caveats: A few chains tied to CMV proved CMV antigen-specific in vitro.

The PCR used 60 Vbeta and 13 Jbeta primers. Libraries were prepared by immunoSEQ multiplex PCR; TCRdb keeps only in-frame clonotypes and omits some of them. The sample yields 80,000 to 100,000 clones, about 80% seen once. Remarks on this clone: Its cognate antigen is unknown.

The source material was PBMCs. The source of this sequence is a man younger than 35 in good health and CMV-seropositive.

Here the CDR3 reads CASSLDPRDNRYEQYF. CDR3 coding DNA: TGCGCCAGCAGCTTGGACCCCCGGGACAACCGTTACGAGCAGTACTTC. The chain has TRBV5-1 and TRBJ2-7, with a possible D match to TRBD1 (6 bases). The CDR3 contains 16 residues. Germline values: CDR1 SGHRS, CDR2 YFSETQ. V was cut by 0 bases and J by 4 bases, with 17 bases left in between. Based on the CDR3 plus reference TRBV5-1 and TRBJ2-7, the full variable domain is KAGVTQTPRYLIKTRGQQVTLSCSPISGHRSVSWYQQTPGQGLQFLFEYFSETQRNKGNFPGRFSGRQFSNSRSEMNVSTLELGDSALYLCASSLDPRDNRYEQYFGPGTRLTVT.